This T cell receptor beta chain was obtained from a study of OX40 agonist ivuxolimab in advanced cancers. Across the study: The mean age was around 56 years, ranging from about 23 to 79, with 65% to 90% of participants male.

Here immunoSEQ multiplex PCR was the method, and the copy in TCRdb shows in-frame clones only, minus some. The sample holds about 61,000 clones, about 90% seen once. This CDR3 spans 16 amino acids. Trimming shortened V by 7 bases and J by 2 bases, and 17 bases separated the two germline ends. CDR1 is SEHNR, CDR2 FQNEAQ, per germline (reference sequence). The origin of this receptor is an adult with an advanced solid tumor such as melanoma, head and neck, liver or kidney cancer. Sequencing used CD4+ or CD8+ T cells sorted from blood, obtained in a trial of the OX40 agonist ivuxolimab. The chain links TRBV7-9 to TRBJ2-2; possible D gene TRBD1, 5 bases. CDR3 nucleotide sequence: TGTGCCAGCACCCCCCCCAGGGTAGGAAACACCGGGGAGCTGTTTTTT. It is translated as CASTPPRVGNTGELFF. Full variable domain (missing parts from reference TRBV7-9 and TRBJ2-2): DTGVSQNPRHKITKRGQNVTFRCDPISEHNRLYWYRQTLGQGPEFLTYFQNEAQLEKSRLLSDRFSAERPKGSFSTLEIQRTEQGDSAMYLCASTPPRVGNTGELFFGEGSRLTVL.